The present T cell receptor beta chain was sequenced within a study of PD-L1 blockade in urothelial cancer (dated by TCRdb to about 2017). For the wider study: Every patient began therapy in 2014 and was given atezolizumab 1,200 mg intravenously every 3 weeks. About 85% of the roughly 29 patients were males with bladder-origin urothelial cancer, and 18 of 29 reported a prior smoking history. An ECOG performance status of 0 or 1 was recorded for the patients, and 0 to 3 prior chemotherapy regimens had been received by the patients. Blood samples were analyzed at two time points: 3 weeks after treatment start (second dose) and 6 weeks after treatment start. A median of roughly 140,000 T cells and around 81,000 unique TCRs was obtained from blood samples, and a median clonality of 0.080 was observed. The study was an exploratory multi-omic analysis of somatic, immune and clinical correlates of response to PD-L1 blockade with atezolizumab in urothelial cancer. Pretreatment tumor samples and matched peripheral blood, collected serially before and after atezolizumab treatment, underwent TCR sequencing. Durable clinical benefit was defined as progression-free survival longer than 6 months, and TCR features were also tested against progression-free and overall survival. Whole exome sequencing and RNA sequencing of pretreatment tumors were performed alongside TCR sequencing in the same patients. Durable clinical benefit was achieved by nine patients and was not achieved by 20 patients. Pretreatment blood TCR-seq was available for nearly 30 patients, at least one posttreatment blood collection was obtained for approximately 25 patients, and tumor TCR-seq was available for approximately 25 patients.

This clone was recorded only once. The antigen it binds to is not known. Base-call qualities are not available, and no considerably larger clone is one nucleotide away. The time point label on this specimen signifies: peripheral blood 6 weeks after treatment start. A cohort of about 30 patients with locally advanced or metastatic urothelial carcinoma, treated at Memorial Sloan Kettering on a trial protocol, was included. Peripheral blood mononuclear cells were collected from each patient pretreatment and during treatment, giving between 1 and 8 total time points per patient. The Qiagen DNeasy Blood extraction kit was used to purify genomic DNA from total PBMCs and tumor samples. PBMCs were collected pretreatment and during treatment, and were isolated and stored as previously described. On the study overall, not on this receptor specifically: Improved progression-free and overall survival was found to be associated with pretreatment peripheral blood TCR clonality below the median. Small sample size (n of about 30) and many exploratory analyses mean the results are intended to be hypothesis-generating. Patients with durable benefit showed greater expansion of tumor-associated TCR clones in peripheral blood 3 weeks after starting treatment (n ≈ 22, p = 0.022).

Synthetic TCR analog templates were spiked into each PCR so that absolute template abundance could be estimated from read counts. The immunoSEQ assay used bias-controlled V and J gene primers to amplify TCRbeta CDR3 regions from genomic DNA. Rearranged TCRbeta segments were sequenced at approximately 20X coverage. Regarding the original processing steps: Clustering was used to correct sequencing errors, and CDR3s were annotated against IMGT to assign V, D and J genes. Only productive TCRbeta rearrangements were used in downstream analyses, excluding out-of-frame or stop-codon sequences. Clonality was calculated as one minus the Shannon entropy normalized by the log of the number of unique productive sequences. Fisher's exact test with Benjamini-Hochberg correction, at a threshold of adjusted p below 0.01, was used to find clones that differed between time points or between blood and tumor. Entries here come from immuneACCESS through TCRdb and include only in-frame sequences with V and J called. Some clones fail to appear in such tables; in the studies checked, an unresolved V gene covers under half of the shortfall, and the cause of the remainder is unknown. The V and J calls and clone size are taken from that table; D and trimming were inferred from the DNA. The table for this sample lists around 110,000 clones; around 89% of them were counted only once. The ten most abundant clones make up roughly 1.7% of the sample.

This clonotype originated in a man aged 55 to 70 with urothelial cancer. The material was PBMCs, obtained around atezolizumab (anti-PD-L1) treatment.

The CDR3 region has the sequence CASSQRTGGDEQYF. Read as DNA, the sequence is TGTGCCAGCAGCCAACGGACAGGGGGCGACGAGCAGTACTTC. The V and J segments used are TRBV7-6 and TRBJ2-7; TRBD1 agrees with 11 junctional bases. From its cysteine to its phenylalanine, the CDR3 spans 14 amino acids. Only the CDR3 DNA is retained, 42 bases long and in frame from the first base. Reading the germline V gene gives CDR1 SGHVS and CDR2 FNYEAQ. Trimmed from V: 5 bases; trimmed from J: 5 bases; junction bases lacking a gene match: 5.